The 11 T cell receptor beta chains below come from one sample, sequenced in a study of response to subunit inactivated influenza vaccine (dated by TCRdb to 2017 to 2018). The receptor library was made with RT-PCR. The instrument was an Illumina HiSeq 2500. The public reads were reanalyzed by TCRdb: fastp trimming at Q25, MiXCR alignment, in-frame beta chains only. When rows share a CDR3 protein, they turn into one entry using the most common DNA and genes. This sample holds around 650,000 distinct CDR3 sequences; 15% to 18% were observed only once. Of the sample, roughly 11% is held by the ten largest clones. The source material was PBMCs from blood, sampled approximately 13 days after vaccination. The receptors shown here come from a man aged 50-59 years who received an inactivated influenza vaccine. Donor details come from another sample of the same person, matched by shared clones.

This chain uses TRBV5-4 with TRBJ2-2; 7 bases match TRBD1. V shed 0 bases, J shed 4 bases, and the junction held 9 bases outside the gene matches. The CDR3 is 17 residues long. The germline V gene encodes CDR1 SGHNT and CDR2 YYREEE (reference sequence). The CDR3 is CASSLDRGRGLTGELFF. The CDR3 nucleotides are TGTGCCAGCAGCTTGGACAGGGGAAGGGGGCTCACCGGGGAGCTGTTTTTT. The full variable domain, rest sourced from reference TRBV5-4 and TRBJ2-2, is ETGVTQSPTHLIKTRGQQVTLRCSSQSGHNTVSWYQQALGQGPQFIFQYYREEENGRGNFPPRFSGLQFPNYSSELNVNALELDDSALYLCASSLDRGRGLTGELFFGEGSRLTVL.

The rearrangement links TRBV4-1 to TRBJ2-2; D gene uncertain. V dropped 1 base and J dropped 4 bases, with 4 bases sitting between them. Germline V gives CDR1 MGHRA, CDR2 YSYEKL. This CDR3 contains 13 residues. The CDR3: CASSQARTGELFF. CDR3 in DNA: TGCGCCAGCAGCCAAGCCCGCACCGGGGAGCTGTTTTTT.

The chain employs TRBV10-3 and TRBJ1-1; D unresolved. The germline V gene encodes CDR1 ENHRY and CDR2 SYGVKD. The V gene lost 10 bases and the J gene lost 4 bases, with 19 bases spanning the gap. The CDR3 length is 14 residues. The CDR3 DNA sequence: TGTGCCACTACCCTAGCAGTGGGAGGCACTGAAGCTTTCTTT. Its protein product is CATTLAVGGTEAFF.

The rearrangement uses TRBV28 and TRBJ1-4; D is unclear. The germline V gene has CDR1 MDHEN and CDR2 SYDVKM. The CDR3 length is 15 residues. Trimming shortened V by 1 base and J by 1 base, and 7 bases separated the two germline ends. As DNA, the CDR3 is TGTGCCAGCAGTTTATCGCGCAAAACTAATGAAAAACTGTTTTTT. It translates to CASSLSRKTNEKLFF.

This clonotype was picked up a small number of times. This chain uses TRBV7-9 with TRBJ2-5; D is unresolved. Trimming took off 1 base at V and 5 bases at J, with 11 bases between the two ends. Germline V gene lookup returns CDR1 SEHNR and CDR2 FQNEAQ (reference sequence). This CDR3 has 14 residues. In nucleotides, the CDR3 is TGTGCCAGCAGCTTAGAGGCCTCCTTGGAGACCCAGTACTTC. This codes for CASSLEASLETQYF. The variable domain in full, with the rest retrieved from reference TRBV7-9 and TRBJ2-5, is DTGVSQNPRHKITKRGQNVTFRCDPISEHNRLYWYRQTLGQGPEFLTYFQNEAQLEKSRLLSDRFSAERPKGSFSTLEIQRTEQGDSAMYLCASSLEASLETQYFGPGTRLLVL.

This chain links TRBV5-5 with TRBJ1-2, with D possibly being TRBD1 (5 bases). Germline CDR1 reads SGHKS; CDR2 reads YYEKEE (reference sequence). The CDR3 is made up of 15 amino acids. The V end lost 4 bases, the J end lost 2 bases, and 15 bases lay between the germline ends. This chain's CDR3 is CASSPGPRTNYGYTF. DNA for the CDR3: TGTGCCAGCAGCCCGGGACCGAGGACAAACTATGGCTACACCTTC.

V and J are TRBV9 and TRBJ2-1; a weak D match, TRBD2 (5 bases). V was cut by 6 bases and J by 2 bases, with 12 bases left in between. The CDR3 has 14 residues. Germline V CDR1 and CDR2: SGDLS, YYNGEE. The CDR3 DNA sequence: TGTGCCAGCACCCCGGGGTCAACCTACAATGAGCAGTTCTTC. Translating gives CASTPGSTYNEQFF.

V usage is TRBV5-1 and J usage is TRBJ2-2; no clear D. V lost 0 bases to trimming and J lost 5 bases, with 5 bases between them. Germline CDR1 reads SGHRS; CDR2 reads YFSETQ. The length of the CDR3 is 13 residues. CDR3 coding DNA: TGCGCCAGCAGCTTGGTAGAGACCGGGGAGCTGTTTTTT. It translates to CASSLVETGELFF.

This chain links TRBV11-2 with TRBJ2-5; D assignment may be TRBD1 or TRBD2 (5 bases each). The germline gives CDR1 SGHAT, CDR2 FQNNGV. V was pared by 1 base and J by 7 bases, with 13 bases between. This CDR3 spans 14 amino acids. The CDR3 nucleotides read TGTGCCAGCAGCTTAGCCGCGTTTGGGGGGACCCAGTACTTC. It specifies CASSLAAFGGTQYF.

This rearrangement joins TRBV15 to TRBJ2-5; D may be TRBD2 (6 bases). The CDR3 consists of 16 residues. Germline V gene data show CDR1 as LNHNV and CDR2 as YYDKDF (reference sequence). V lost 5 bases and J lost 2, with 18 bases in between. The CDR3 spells CATSPDPGEGQETQYF. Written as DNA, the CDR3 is TGTGCCACCAGCCCAGATCCGGGAGAGGGGCAAGAGACCCAGTACTTC.

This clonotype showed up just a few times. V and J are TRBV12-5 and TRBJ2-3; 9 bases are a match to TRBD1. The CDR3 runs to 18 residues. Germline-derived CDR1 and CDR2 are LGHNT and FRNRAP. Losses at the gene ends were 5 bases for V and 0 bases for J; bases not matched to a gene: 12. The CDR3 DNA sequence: TGTGCTAGTGGTGGTGAGATTCCGGACAGGGGAAGCACAGATACGCAGTATTTT. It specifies CASGGEIPDRGSTDTQYF.